The clone carrying this T cell receptor (beta chain) was observed a handful of times. Its antigen is not identified. Germline V gene sequence: CDR1 MNHNS, CDR2 SASEGT. This CDR3 is 15 amino acids long. Between the trimmed V and J ends, which lost 1 base and 4 bases, there was a span of 13 bases. The source of the sample is a study of CD8 T cells in ankylosing spondylitis. General study points: Earlier authors reported some of these motif variants in reactive arthritis synovial fluid and blood. Under 10 highly homologous variants formed a TCR beta motif that appeared characteristic of ankylosing spondylitis blood. Significant enrichment of disease-linked clones was reported in matched ankylosing spondylitis synovial fluid. Researchers report that disease-linked clones proved CD8+ and relatively rare in peripheral blood.

TCRdb fed the 5' RACE reads into MiXCR, producing one record per CDR3 protein. The sample carries some 200,000 distinct CDR3 sequences, roughly 13% recorded once. The V and J genes are TRBV6-1 and TRBJ1-1; weak D call: TRBD1 (5 bases). The sequence was obtained from a male donor with ankylosing spondylitis or in good health (not recorded which). Sequencing input: blood, either unsorted or a sorted T cell fraction (not recorded which). The CDR3 here is CASSEEMSGGTEAFF. CDR3 coding DNA: TGTGCCAGCAGTGAAGAAATGTCTGGGGGCACTGAAGCTTTCTTT.